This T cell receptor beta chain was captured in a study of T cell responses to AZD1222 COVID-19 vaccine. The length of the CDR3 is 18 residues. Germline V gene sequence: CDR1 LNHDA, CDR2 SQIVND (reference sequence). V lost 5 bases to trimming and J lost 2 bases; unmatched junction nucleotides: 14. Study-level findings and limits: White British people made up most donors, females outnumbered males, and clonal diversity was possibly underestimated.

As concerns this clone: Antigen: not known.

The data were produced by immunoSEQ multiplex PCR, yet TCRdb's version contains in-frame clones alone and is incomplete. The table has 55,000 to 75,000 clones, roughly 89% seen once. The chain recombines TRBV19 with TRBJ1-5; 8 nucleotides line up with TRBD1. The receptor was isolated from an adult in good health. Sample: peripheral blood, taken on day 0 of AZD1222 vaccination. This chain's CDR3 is CASSPDPTGDYGNQPQHF. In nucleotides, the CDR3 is TGTGCCAGTAGTCCAGACCCGACAGGGGATTACGGCAATCAGCCCCAGCATTTT.